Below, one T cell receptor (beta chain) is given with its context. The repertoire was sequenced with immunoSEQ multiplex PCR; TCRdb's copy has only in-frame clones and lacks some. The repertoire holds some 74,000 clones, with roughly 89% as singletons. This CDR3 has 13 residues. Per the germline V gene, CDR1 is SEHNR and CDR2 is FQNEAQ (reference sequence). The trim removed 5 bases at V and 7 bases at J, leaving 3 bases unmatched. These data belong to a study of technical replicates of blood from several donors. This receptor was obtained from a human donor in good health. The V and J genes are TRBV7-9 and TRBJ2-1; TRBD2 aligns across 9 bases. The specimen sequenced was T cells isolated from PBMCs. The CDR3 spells CASSHTSGNEQFF. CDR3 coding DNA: TGTGCCAGCAGCCATACTAGCGGGAATGAGCAGTTCTTC. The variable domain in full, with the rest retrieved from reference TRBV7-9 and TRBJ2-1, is DTGVSQNPRHKITKRGQNVTFRCDPISEHNRLYWYRQTLGQGPEFLTYFQNEAQLEKSRLLSDRFSAERPKGSFSTLEIQRTEQGDSAMYLCASSHTSGNEQFFGPGTRLTVL.